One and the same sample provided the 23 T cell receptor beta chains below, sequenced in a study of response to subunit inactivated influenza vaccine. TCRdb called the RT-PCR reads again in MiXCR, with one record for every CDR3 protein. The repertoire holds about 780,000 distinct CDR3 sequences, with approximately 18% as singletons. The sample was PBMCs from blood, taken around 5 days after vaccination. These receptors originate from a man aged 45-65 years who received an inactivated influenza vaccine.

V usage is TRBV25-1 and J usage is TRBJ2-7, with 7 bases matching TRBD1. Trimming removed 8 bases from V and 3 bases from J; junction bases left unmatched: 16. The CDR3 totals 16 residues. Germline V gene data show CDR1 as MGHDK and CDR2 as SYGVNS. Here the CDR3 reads CASSHSLRGPSYEQYF. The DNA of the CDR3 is TGTGCCAGCTCCCACTCGCTGAGGGGGCCCAGCTACGAGCAGTACTTC.

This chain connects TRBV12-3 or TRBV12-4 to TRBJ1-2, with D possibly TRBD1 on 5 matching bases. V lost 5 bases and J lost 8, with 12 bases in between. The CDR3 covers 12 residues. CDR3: CASSDSFRGYTF. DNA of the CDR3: TGTGCCAGCAGTGACAGCTTTAGGGGCTACACCTTC.

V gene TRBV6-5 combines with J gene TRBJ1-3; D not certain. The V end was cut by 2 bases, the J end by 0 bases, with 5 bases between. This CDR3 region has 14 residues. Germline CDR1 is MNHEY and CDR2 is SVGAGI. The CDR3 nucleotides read TGTGCCAGCAGTTACACCAACTCTGGAAACACCATATATTTT. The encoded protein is CASSYTNSGNTIYF.

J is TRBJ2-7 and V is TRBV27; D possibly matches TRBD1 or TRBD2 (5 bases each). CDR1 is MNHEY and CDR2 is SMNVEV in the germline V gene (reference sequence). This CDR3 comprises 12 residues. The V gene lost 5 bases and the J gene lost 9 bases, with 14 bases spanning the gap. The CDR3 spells CASSASRGVQYF. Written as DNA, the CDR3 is TGTGCCAGCAGTGCAAGCCGGGGCGTGCAGTACTTC.

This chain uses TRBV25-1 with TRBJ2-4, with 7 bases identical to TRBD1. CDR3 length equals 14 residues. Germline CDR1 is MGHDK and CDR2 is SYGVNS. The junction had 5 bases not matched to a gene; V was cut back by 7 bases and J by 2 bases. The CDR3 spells CASTPTGSKNIQYF. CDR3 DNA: TGTGCCAGCACCCCGACAGGGTCCAAAAACATTCAGTACTTC.

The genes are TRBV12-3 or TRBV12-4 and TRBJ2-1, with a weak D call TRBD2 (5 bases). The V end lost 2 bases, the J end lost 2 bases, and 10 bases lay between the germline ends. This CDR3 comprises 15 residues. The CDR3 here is CASSLSGVAYNEQFF. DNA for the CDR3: TGTGCCAGCAGTTTATCCGGGGTAGCCTACAATGAGCAGTTCTTC.

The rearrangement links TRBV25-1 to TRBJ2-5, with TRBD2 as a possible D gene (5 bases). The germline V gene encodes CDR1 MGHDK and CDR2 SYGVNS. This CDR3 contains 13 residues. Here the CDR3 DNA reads TGTGCAGTCAGAGGGCCCCGGGGAGAGACCCAGTACTTC. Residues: CAVRGPRGETQYF.

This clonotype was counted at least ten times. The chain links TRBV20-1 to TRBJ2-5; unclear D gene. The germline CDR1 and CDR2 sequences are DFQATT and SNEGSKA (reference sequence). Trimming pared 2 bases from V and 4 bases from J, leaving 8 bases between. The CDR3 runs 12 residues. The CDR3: CSARIGVETQYF. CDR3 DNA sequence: TGCAGTGCTAGAATTGGCGTAGAGACCCAGTACTTC.

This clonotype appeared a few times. The CDR3 region has the DNA TGCGCCAGCAGCTTGGGCAGGGGGCCAGAGACCCAGTACTTC. This sequence encodes CASSLGRGPETQYF. The chain has TRBV5-1 and TRBJ2-5; 8 bases are a match to TRBD1. This CDR3 is built from 14 residues. Germline CDR1 is SGHRS and CDR2 is YFSETQ. Trimming removed 0 bases from V and 4 bases from J; junction bases left unmatched: 2.

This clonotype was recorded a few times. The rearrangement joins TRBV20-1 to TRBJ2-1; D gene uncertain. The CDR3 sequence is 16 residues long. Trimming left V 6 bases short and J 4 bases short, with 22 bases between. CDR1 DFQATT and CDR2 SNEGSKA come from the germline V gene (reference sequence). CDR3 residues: CSAATRASSRYNEQFF. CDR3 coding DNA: TGCAGTGCGGCGACTCGGGCTAGTTCTAGATACAATGAGCAGTTCTTC.

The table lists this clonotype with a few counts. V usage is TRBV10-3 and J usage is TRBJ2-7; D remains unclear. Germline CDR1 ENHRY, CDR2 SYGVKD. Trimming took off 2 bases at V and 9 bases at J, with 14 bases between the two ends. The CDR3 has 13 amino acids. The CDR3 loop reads CAISEAPPAGQYF. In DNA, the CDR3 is TGTGCCATCAGTGAGGCCCCCCCGGCTGGGCAGTACTTC.

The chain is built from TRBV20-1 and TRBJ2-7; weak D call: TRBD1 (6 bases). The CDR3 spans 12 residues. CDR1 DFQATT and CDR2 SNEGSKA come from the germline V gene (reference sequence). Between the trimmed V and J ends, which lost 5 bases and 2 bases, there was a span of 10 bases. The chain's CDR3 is CSAGDTAYEQYF. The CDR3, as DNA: TGCAGTGCTGGGGACACAGCCTACGAGCAGTACTTC.

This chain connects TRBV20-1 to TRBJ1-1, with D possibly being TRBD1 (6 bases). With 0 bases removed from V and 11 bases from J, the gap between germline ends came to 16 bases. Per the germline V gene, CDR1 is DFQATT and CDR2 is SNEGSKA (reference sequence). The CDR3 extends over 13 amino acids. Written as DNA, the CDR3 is TGCAGTGCTAGAGACCGGGACAAGGGCTGGGCTTTCTTT. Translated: CSARDRDKGWAFF.

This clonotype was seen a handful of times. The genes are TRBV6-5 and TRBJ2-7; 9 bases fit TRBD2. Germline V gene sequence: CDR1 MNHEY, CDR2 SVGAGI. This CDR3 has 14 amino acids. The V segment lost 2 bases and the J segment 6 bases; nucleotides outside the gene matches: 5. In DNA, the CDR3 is TGTGCCAGCAGTTACGGTAGCGGGAGTCTCGAGCAGTACTTC. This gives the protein CASSYGSGSLEQYF.

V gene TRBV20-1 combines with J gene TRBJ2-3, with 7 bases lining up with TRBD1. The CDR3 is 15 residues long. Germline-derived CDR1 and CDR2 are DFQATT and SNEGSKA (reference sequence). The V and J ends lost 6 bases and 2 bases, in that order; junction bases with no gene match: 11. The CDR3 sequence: CSAGKQGTNTDTQYF. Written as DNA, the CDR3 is TGCAGTGCGGGAAAACAGGGGACGAACACAGATACGCAGTATTTT.

The CDR3 spells CASSQGQTSTDTQYF. The CDR3 region has the DNA TGCGCCAGCAGCCAGGGACAGACGAGCACAGATACGCAGTATTTT. The J gene is TRBJ2-3, the V gene TRBV4-1; 7 positions agree with TRBD1. CDR1 is MGHRA and CDR2 is YSYEKL in the germline V gene. The CDR3 extends over 15 amino acids. The V and J ends lost 3 bases and 0 bases, in that order; junction bases with no gene match: 3.

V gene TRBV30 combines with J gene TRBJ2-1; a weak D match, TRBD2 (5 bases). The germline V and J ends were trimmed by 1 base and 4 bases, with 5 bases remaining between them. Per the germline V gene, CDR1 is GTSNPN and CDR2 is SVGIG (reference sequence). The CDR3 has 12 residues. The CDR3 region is CAWSGLYNEQFF. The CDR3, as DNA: TGTGCCTGGAGTGGACTATACAATGAGCAGTTCTTC.

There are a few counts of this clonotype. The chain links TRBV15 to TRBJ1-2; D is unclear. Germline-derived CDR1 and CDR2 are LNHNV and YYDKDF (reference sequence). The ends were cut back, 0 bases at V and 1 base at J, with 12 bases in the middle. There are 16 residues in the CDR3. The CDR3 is CATSRDLGGDNYGYTF. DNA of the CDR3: TGTGCCACCAGCAGAGATCTCGGCGGAGATAACTATGGCTACACCTTC.

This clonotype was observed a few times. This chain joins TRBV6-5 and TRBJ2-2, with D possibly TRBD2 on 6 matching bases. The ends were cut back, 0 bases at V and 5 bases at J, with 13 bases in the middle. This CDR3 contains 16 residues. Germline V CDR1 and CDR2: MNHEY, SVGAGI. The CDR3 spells CASSYSTRPGTGELFF. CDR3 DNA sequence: TGTGCCAGCAGTTACTCGACTAGACCGGGAACCGGGGAGCTGTTTTTT.

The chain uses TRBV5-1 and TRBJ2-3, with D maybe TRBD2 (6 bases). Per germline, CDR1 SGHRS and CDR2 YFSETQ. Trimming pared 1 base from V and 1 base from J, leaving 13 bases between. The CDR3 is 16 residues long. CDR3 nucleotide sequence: TGCGCCAGCAGCTTGATGGAGGGTAAAGGCACAGATACGCAGTATTTT. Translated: CASSLMEGKGTDTQYF.

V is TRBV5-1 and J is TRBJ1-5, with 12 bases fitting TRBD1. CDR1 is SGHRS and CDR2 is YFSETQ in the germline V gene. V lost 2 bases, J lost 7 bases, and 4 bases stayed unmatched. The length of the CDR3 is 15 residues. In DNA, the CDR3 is TGCGCCAGCAGCTTAGGGACAGGGGGCGGCCAGCCCCAGCATTTT. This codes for CASSLGTGGGQPQHF. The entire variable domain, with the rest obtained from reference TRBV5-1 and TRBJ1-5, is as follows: KAGVTQTPRYLIKTRGQQVTLSCSPISGHRSVSWYQQTPGQGLQFLFEYFSETQRNKGNFPGRFSGRQFSNSRSEMNVSTLELGDSALYLCASSLGTGGGQPQHFGDGTRLSIL.

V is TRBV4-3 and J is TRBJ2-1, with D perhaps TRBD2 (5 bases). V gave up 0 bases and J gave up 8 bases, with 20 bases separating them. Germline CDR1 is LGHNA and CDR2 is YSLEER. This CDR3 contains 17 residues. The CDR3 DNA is TGCGCCAGCAGCCAAGACCGTCGGACTCCCCTTTATGATGAGCAGTTCTTC. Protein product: CASSQDRRTPLYDEQFF.

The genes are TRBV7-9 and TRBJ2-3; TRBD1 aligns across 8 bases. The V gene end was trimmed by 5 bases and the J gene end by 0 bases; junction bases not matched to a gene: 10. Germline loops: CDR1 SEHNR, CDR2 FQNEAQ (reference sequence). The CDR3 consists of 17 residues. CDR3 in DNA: TGTGCCAGCAGCGCCCGACAGGGGTCTTCTAGCACAGATACGCAGTATTTT. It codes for CASSARQGSSSTDTQYF.